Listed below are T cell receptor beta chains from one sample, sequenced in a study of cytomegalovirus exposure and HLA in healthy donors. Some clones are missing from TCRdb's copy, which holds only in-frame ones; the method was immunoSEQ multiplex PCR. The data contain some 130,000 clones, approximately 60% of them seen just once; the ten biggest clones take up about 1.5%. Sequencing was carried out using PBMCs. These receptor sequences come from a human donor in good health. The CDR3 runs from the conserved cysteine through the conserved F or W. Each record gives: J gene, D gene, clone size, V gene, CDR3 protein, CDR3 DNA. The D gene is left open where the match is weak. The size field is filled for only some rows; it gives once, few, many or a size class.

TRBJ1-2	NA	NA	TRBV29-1	CSVEDAENYGYTF	TGCAGCGTTGAAGATGCGGAGAACTATGGCTACACCTTC
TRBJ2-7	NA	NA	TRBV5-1	CASRRRLDVDEQYF	TGCGCCAGCAGGAGGAGACTAGACGTCGACGAGCAGTACTTC
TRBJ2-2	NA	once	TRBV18	CASSPAGITGELFF	TGTGCCAGCTCCCCAGCAGGCATCACCGGGGAGCTGTTTTTT
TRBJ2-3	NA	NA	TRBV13	CASSRNRGREDTQYF	TGTGCCAGCAGCCGAAATAGGGGGCGGGAAGATACGCAGTATTTT
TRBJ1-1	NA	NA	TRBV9	CASSGRGMGLGEAFF	TGTGCCAGCAGCGGGCGGGGCATGGGGCTTGGTGAAGCTTTCTTT
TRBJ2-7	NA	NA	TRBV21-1	CASTPGGSGRMGYEQYF	TGTGCCAGCACCCCTGGGGGTAGCGGGAGAATGGGCTACGAGCAGTACTTC
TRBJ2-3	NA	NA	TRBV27	CASTGTGYTDTQYF	TGTGCCAGCACCGGAACGGGGTACACAGATACGCAGTATTTT
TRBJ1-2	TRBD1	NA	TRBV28	CASRTTGGNYGYNF	TGTGCCAGCAGGACAACAGGGGGGAACTATGGCTACAACTTC
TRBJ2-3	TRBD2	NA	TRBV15	CATSRGPSGTTDTQYF	TGTGCCACCAGCAGAGGTCCTAGCGGCACTACAGATACGCAGTATTTT
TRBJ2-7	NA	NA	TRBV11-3	CASSTINPGQFYEQYF	TGTGCCAGCAGCACGATAAATCCGGGACAATTCTACGAGCAGTACTTC
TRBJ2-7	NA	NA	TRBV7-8	CASSAPAGPGHEQYF	TGTGCCAGCAGCGCACCAGCGGGTCCGGGCCACGAGCAGTACTTC
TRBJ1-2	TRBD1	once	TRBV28	CASSSPYRGPDGYTF	TGTGCCAGCAGCTCTCCTTACAGGGGACCCGATGGCTACACCTTC
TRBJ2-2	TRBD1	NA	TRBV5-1	CASSLDRGHTGELFF	TGCGCCAGCAGCTTGGACAGGGGGCACACCGGGGAGCTGTTTTTT
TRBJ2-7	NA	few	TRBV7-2	CASGGANSYEQYF	TGTGCCAGCGGCGGCGCCAACTCCTACGAGCAGTACTTC
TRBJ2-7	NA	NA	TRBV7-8	CASSLLPGEQYF	TGTGCCAGCAGCTTACTACCGGGGGAGCAGTACTTC
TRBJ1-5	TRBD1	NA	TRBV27	CASSRTGGYQPQHF	TGTGCCAGCAGCCGGACAGGGGGTTACCAGCCCCAGCATTTT
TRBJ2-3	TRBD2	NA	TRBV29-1	CSVEIGTSRDTQYF	TGCAGCGTTGAAATCGGGACTAGCCGAGATACGCAGTATTTT
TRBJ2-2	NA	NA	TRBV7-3	CASSLNGAENTGELFF	TGTGCCAGCAGCTTAAATGGAGCGGAGAACACCGGGGAGCTGTTTTTT
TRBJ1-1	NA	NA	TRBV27	CATRFGTEAFF	TGTGCCACCCGGTTCGGCACTGAAGCTTTCTTT
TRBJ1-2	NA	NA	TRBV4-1	CASSQGAKRGYTF	TGCGCCAGCAGCCAAGGAGCCAAGCGAGGCTACACCTTC
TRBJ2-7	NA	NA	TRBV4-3	CASSPLSGGNSYEQYF	TGCGCCAGCAGCCCCCTTTCTGGGGGGAACTCCTACGAGCAGTACTTC
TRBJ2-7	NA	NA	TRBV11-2	CASSLLETGTYEQYF	TGTGCCAGCAGCTTACTTGAGACAGGCACGTACGAGCAGTACTTC